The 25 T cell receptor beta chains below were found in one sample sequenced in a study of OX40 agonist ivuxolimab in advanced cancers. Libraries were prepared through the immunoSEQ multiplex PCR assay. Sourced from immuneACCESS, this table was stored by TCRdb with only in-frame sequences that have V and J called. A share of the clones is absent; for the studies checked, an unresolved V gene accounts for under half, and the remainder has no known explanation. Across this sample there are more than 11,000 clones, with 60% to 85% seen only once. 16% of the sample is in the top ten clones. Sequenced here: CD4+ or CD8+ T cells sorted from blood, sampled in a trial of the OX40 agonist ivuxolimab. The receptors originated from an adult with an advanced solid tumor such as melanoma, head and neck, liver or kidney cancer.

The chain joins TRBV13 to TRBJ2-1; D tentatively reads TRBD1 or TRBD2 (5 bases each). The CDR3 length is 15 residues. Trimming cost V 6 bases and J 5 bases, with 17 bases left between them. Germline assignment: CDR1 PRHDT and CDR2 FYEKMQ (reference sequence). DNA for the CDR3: TGTGCCAGCAGTCCCCGGGACCCGAGCGACAATGAGCAGTTCTTC. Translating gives CASSPRDPSDNEQFF.

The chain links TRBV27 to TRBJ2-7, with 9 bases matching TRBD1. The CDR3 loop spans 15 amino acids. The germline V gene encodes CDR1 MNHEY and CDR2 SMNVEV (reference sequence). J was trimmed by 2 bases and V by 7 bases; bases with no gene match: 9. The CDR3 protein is CASTPTGGSAYEQYF. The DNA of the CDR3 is TGTGCCAGCACCCCGACAGGGGGAAGCGCCTACGAGCAGTACTTC.

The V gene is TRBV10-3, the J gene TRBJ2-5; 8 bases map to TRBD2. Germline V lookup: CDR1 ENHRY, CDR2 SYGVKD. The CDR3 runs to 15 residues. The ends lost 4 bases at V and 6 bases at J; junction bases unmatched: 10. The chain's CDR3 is CAISGDGGAEKTQYF. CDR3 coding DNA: TGTGCCATCAGTGGAGACGGGGGGGCCGAAAAGACCCAGTACTTC.

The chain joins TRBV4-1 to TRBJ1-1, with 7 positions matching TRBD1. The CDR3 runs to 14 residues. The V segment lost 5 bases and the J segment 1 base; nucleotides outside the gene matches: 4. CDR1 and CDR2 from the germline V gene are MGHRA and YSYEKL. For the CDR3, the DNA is TGCGCCAGCAGCTATCGACAGGGGAACACTGAAGCTTTCTTT. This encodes CASSYRQGNTEAFF.

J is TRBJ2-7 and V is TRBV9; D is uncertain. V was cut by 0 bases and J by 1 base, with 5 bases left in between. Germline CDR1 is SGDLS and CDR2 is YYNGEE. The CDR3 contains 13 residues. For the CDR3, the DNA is TGTGCCAGCAGCGTAGCAGGATCCTACGAGCAGTACTTC. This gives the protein CASSVAGSYEQYF.

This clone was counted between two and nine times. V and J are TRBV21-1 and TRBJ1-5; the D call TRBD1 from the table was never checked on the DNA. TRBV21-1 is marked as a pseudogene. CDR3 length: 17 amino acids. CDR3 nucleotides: TGTGCCAGCAGCAAAGCGAGGGGGGACAGGGGGCGTGGGCCCCAGCATTTT. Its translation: CASSKARGDRGRGPQHF.

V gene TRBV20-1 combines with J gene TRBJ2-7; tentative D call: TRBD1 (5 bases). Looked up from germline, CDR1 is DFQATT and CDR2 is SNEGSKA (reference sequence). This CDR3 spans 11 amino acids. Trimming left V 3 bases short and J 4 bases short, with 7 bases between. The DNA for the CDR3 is TGCAGTGCTAGGCAGGGTTACGAGCAGTACTTC. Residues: CSARQGYEQYF.

The CDR3 sequence: CASSLVTGTPDLAFF. In DNA form, the CDR3 reads TGTGCCAGCAGCTTGGTTACCGGGACCCCCGACCTGGCTTTCTTT. The J gene is TRBJ1-1, the V gene TRBV5-8, with a possible D match to TRBD1 (5 bases). The CDR3 consists of 15 residues. CDR1 SGHTS and CDR2 YDEGEE come from the germline V gene. V dropped 0 bases and J dropped 11 bases, with 20 bases sitting between them.

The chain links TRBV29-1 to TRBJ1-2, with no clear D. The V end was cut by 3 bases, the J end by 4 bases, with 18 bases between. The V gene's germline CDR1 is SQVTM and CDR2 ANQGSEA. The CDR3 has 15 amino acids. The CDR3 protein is CSVDYLGSAVYGYTF. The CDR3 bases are TGCAGCGTTGATTATTTAGGATCGGCAGTCTATGGCTACACCTTC.

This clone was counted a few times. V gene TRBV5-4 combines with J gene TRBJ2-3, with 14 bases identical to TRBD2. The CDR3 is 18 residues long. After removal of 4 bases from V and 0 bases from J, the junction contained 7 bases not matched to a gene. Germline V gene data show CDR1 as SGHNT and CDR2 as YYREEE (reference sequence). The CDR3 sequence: CASSGGLAGAYSTDTQYF. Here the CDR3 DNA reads TGTGCCAGCAGCGGGGGACTAGCGGGGGCGTATAGCACAGATACGCAGTATTTT.

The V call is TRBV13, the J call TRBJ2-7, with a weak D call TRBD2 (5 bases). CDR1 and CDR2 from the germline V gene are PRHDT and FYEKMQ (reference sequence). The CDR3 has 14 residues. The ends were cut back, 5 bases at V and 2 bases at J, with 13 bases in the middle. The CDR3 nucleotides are TGTGCCAGCAGCACTAGGGTGAATCCCTACGAGCAGTACTTC. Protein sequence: CASSTRVNPYEQYF.

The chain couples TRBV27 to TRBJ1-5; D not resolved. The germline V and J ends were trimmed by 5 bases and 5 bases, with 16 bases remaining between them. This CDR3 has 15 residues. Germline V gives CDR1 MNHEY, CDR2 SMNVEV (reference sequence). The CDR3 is CASSPQSPSHQPQHF. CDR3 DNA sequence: TGTGCCAGCAGTCCGCAATCCCCATCGCATCAGCCCCAGCATTTT.

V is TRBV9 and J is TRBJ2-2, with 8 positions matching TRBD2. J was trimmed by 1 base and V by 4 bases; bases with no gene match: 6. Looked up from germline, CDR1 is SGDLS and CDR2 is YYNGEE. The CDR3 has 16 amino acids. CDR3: CASSSRLARNTGELFF. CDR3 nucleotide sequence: TGTGCCAGCAGCTCGCGACTAGCGCGGAACACCGGGGAGCTGTTTTTT.

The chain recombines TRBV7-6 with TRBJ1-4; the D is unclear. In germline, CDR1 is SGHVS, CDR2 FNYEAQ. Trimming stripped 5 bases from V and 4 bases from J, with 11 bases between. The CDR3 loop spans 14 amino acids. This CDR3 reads CASSPTNYNEKLFF. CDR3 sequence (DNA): TGTGCCAGCAGCCCAACCAACTATAATGAAAAACTGTTTTTT.

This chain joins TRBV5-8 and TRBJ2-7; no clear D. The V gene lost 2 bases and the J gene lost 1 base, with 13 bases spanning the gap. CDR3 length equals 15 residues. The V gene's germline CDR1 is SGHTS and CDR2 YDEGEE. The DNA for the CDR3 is TGTGCCAGCAGCTTTTTAGCTTACTATTCCTACGAGCAGTACTTC. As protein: CASSFLAYYSYEQYF. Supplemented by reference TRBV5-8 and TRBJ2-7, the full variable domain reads EAGVTQSPTHLIKTRGQQATLRCSPISGHTSVYWYQQALGLGLQFLLWYDEGEERNRGNFPPRFSGRQFPNYSSELNVNALELEDSALYLCASSFLAYYSYEQYFGPGTRLTVT.

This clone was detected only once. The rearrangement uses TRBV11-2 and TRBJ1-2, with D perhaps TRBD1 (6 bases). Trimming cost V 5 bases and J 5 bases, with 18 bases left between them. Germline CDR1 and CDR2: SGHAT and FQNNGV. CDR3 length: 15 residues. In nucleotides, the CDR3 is TGTGCCAGCAGCCCCCCAGGTGGGGGCAGTTATGGCTACACCTTC. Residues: CASSPPGGGSYGYTF. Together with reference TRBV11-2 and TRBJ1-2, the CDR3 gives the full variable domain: EAGVAQSPRYKIIEKRQSVAFWCNPISGHATLYWYQQILGQGPKLLIQFQNNGVVDDSQLPKDRFSAERLKGVDSTLKIQPAKLEDSAVYLCASSPPGGGSYGYTFGSGTRLTVV.

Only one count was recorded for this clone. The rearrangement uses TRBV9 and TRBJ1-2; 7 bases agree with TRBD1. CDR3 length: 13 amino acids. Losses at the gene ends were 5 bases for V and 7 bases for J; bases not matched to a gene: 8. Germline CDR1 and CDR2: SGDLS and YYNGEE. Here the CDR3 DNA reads TGTGCCAGCAGAGATCGACAGGGTACTGGCTACACCTTC. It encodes CASRDRQGTGYTF.

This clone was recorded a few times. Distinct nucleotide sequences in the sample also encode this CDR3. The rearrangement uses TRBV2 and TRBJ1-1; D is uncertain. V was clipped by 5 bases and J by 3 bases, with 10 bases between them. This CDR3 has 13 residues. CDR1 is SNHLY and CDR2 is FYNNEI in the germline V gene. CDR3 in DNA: TGTGCCAGCAGTCTTGGAACGGACACTGAAGCTTTCTTT. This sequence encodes CASSLGTDTEAFF.

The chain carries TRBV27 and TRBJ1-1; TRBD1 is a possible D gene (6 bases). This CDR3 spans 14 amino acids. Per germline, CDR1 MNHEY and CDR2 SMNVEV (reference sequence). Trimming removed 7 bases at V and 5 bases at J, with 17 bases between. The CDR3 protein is CASKPQGVSTEAFF. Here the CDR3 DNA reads TGTGCCAGCAAACCACAGGGAGTATCGACTGAAGCTTTCTTT.

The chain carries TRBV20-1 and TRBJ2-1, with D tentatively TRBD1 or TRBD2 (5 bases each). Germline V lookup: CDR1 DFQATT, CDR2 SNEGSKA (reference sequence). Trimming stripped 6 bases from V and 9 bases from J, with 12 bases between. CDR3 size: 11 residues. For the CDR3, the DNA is TGCAGTGCCAATCTGAGGGGTGAGCAGTTCTTC. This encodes CSANLRGEQFF.

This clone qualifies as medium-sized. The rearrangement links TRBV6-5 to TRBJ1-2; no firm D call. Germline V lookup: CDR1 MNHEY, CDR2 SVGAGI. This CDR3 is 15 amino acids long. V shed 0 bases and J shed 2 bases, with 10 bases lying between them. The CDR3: CASSYSLYRNYGYTF. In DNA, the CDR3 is TGTGCCAGCAGTTACTCCTTGTACCGGAACTATGGCTACACCTTC.

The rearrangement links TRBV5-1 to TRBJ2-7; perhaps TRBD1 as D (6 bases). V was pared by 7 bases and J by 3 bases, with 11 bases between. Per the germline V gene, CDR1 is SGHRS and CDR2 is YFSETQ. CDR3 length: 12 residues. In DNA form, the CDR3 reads TGCGCCAGCGGGGGACAAGACTACGAGCAGTACTTC. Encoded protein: CASGGQDYEQYF.

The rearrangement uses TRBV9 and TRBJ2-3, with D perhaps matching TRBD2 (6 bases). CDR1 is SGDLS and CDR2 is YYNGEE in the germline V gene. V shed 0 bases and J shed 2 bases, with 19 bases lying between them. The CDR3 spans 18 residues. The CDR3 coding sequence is TGTGCCAGCAGCGTAGCACCGAGCGCGGGGACGTACACAGATACGCAGTATTTT. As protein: CASSVAPSAGTYTDTQYF.

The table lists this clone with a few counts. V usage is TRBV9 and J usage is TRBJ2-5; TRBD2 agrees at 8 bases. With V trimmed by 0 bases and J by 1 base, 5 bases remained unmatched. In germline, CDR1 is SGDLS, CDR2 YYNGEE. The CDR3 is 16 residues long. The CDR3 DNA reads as TGTGCCAGCAGCGTAGCGGGGGGGGCTTCCCAAGAGACCCAGTACTTC. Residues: CASSVAGGASQETQYF.

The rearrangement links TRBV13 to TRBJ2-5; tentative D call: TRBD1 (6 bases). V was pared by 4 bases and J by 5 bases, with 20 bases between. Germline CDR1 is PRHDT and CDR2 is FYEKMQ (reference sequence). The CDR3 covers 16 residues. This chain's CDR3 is CASSSVTDRRVETQYF. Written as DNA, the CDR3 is TGTGCCAGCAGCTCCGTCACCGACAGGCGGGTTGAGACCCAGTACTTC.